The T cell receptor (beta chain) described here comes from a study of molecular identifiers for immune sequencing clone quantification. Across the study: Five aliquots were made in replicates from the RNA of approximately 20,000 or 98,000 naive CD8 cells, and four were sequenced.

This clonotype occurred many times. MiXCR, applied by TCRdb to the PCR reads, yields one record per CDR3 protein. The sample contains 53,000 or so distinct CDR3 sequences, about a third of which appear only once. V shed 1 base and J shed 6 bases, with 13 bases lying between them. This CDR3 contains 15 residues. Germline loops: CDR1 LGHNA, CDR2 YSLEER. Sorting recovered naive CD8 T cells on a CD8+CD4-CCR7+CD45RA+ profile. This chain joins TRBV4-3 and TRBJ2-1; D unresolved. The receptor was derived from a human donor in good health. Some libraries in this study had Jurkat cell RNA spiked in. Sequencing input: naive CD8+ T cells from blood, with Jurkat cell RNA spiked in. Documented subset: FACS-sorted CD8+CD4-CCR7+CD45RA+ naive T cells. The CDR3 protein is CASSQVGFLPNEQFF. As DNA, the CDR3 is TGCGCCAGCAGCCAAGTGGGGTTTTTACCCAATGAGCAGTTCTTC.